This TCR beta chain was observed in a study of PD-1 blockade in classical Hodgkin lymphoma. Looking at the study overall: Patients received nivolumab 3 mg/kg intravenously every 2 weeks. General study findings and limits: Baseline diversity was lower in partial responders and progressors than complete responders. The authors excluded patients who started nivolumab under 1 year after ASCT.

This clone has just a few counts. The antigen is unknown. No patient escaped relapse after autologous stem cell transplantation, and brentuximab vedotin exposure varied. Germline CDR1 MNHNS, CDR2 SASEGT. Trimming took 6 bases from V and 2 from J, leaving 10 bases between them. There are 13 residues in the CDR3. Method: immunoSEQ multiplex PCR; TCRdb's copy keeps in-frame clones and lacks some. Among 50,000 or so clones listed, just under 75% were seen once. The source was peripheral blood mononuclear cells (PBMCs), collected before the second cycle of nivolumab. The gene calls are TRBV6-1 and TRBJ1-1; a weak D match, TRBD1 (5 bases). The TCR comes from a human donor with classical Hodgkin lymphoma. CDR3 amino acids: CASRIGVNTEAFF. For the CDR3, the DNA is TGTGCCAGCAGAATAGGGGTAAACACTGAAGCTTTCTTT.